The present T cell receptor (beta chain) was sequenced within a study of OX40 agonist ivuxolimab in advanced cancers. TCRdb's table, derived via immunoSEQ multiplex PCR, lists solely in-frame clones and lacks some. The sample lists 45,000 to 55,000 clones, 70% to 90% occurring once. V shed 2 bases and J 2 bases; nucleotides not matched to a gene: 8. This CDR3 is built from 17 residues. Germline CDR1 reads MRHNA; CDR2 reads SNTAGT. Sample: CD4+ or CD8+ T cells sorted from blood, taken in a trial of the OX40 agonist ivuxolimab. The clonotype comes from an adult with an advanced solid tumor such as melanoma, head and neck, liver or kidney cancer. This sequence joins TRBV6-4 and TRBJ2-2, with 7 nucleotides matching TRBD2. CDR3 nucleotides: TGTGCCAGCAGTGACGAGTTGAGACTAGCAAACACCGGGGAGCTGTTTTTT. Translation: CASSDELRLANTGELFF.